This TCR beta chain is drawn from a study of blood T cells in healthy people across ages. The study's findings and limits: Among long-lived donors, naive CD4+ cells were more numerous and diversity higher than in aged donors.

This clonotype was seen a few times. What it binds is unknown. CDR1 and CDR2 (germline): DFQATT, SNEGSKA (reference sequence). Trimming stripped 0 bases from V and 2 bases from J, with 11 bases between. The CDR3 spans 15 residues. A second PCR, run for about 7 to 11 cycles, used a sample-barcoded 5' primer plus a J-beta primer mix. TCRdb re-derived calls from the 5' RACE reads in MiXCR, one entry per CDR3 protein. The repertoire holds 1,300,000 or so distinct CDR3 sequences, approximately 63% seen once, with more than 6% in the top ten. Sequences were obtained from blood. V usage is TRBV20-1 and J usage is TRBJ2-1, with D perhaps matching TRBD1 or TRBD2 (5 bases each). The TCR was taken from a young man in good health. The CDR3 protein is CSARDGTAAYNEQFF. In DNA form, the CDR3 reads TGCAGTGCTAGAGACGGGACCGCAGCCTACAATGAGCAGTTCTTC.